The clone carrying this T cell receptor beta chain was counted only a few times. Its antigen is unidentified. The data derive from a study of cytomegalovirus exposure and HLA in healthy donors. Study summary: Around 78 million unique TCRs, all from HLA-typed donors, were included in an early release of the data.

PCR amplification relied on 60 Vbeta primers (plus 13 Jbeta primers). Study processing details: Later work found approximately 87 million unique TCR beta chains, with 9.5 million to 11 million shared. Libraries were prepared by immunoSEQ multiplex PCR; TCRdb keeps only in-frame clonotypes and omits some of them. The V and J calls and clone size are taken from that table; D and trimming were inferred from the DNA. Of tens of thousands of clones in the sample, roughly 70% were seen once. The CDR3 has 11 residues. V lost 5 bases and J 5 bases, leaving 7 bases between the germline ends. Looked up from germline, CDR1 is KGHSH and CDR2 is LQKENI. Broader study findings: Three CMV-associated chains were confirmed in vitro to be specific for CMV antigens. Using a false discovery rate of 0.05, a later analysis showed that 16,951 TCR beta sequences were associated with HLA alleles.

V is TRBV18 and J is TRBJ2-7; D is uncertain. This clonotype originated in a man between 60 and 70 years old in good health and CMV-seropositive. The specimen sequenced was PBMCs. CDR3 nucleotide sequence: TGTGCCAGCTCAACCCAGAACGAGCAGTACTTC. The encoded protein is CASSTQNEQYF.